The 24 T cell receptor beta chains presented below share a single source sample, sequenced in a study of blood T cell repertoires in COVID-19. Clones were sequenced by immunoSEQ multiplex PCR, and TCRdb holds only the in-frame ones, with some missing. This table has around 310,000 clones, more than 80% appearing once. The sample taken for sequencing was peripheral blood. The receptors were sampled from a woman in her twenties or thirties with COVID-19, enrolled during active disease.

The V gene is TRBV5-1, the J gene TRBJ1-1; D perhaps matches TRBD1 (6 bases). V lost 4 bases and J lost 2, with 15 bases in between. The length of the CDR3 is 15 residues. Looked up from germline, CDR1 is SGHRS and CDR2 is YFSETQ. The CDR3 protein is CASSVRTEKNTEAFF. CDR3 coding DNA: TGCGCCAGCAGCGTCCGGACAGAGAAAAACACTGAAGCTTTCTTT.

The chain has TRBV24-1 and TRBJ1-2; D is possibly TRBD1 (6 bases). The CDR3 loop spans 14 amino acids. Germline loops: CDR1 KGHDR, CDR2 SFDVKD. V dropped 3 bases and J dropped 2 bases, with 9 bases sitting between them. The CDR3 bases are TGTGCCACCAGTGATGGGGGCGGCAACTATGGCTACACCTTC. Protein product: CATSDGGGNYGYTF.

This clone was counted once. The chain has TRBV5-4 and TRBJ2-7, with D unclear. Germline values: CDR1 SGHNT, CDR2 YYREEE (reference sequence). The CDR3 totals 11 residues. V lost 0 bases and J 6 bases, leaving 4 bases between the germline ends. CDR3 residues: CASSLGLEQYF. CDR3 bases: TGTGCCAGCAGCTTGGGACTCGAGCAGTACTTC.

The chain couples TRBV24-1 to TRBJ1-1; TRBD1 aligns across 10 bases. Looked up from germline, CDR1 is KGHDR and CDR2 is SFDVKD. The CDR3 totals 16 residues. The trim removed 6 bases at V and 1 base at J, leaving 7 bases unmatched. The CDR3 loop reads CATSSGTGVWNTEAFF. The CDR3 nucleotides read TGTGCCACCAGTTCCGGGACAGGGGTGTGGAACACTGAAGCTTTCTTT.

The chain joins TRBV7-9 to TRBJ2-1; TRBD2 agrees at 11 bases. This CDR3 spans 17 amino acids. With V trimmed by 10 bases and J by 2 bases, 13 bases remained unmatched. The germline gives CDR1 SEHNR, CDR2 FQNEAQ (reference sequence). CDR3 DNA sequence: TGTGCCATCCCAAGGAGACTAGCGGGACGTACCTACAATGAGCAGTTCTTC. Its translation: CAIPRRLAGRTYNEQFF.

The chain couples TRBV6-5 to TRBJ1-4; a weak D match, TRBD1 (6 bases). The V gene lost 0 bases and the J gene lost 6 bases, with 11 bases spanning the gap. The CDR3 spans 15 residues. Germline V CDR1 and CDR2: MNHEY, SVGAGI. The CDR3 region is CASSYSGQQDEKLFF. The CDR3 nucleotides read TGTGCCAGCAGTTACTCCGGACAGCAGGATGAAAAACTGTTTTTT.

The rearrangement joins TRBV7-2 to TRBJ2-2; no clear D. V was shortened by 8 bases and J by 0 bases, with 10 bases between the two germline ends. The CDR3 totals 14 residues. Germline V gives CDR1 SGHTA, CDR2 FQGNSA. The CDR3 reads CASDWLPNTGELFF. The CDR3 bases are TGTGCCAGCGACTGGCTACCGAACACCGGGGAGCTGTTTTTT.

The V and J genes are TRBV9 and TRBJ2-1; 11 positions match TRBD2. Germline values: CDR1 SGDLS, CDR2 YYNGEE. V lost 0 bases and J lost 12; bases outside the gene matches: 8. CDR3 size: 15 residues. CDR3 bases: TGTGCCAGCAGCGTAGAACTAGCGGGGGTCGTAGGGCAGTTCTTC. It yields the protein CASSVELAGVVGQFF.

The chain employs TRBV30 and TRBJ1-6; D possibly corresponds to TRBD1 (5 bases). This CDR3 spans 14 amino acids. Trimming removed 4 bases at V and 8 bases at J, with 15 bases between. Per the germline V gene, CDR1 is GTSNPN and CDR2 is SVGIG (reference sequence). CDR3: CAWTPTGGYSPLHF. The CDR3 nucleotides read TGTGCCTGGACCCCCACGGGGGGGTATTCACCCCTCCACTTT.

CDR3 nucleotide sequence: TGTGCCAGCAGTCAACAGGGGGCGAGCACTGAAGCTTTCTTT. Its protein is CASSQQGASTEAFF. V gene TRBV28 combines with J gene TRBJ1-1, with 9 bases that match TRBD1. Germline CDR1 MDHEN, CDR2 SYDVKM. Unmatched junction bases numbered 5, after V lost 5 bases and J lost 4 bases. CDR3 length: 14 residues.

The sample holds a few counts of this clone. The rearrangement links TRBV7-2 to TRBJ2-3; a possible D gene is TRBD2 (6 bases). Trimming stripped 0 bases from V and 9 bases from J, with 13 bases between. The CDR3 runs 14 residues. Germline V gene data show CDR1 as SGHTA and CDR2 as FQGNSA. CDR3 in amino acids: CASSLAPSAGTQYF. CDR3 coding DNA: TGTGCCAGCAGCTTAGCCCCCTCGGCGGGGACGCAGTATTTT.

J is TRBJ2-1 and V is TRBV9; 11 bases fit TRBD2. Looked up from germline, CDR1 is SGDLS and CDR2 is YYNGEE. This CDR3 is 14 amino acids long. V shed 4 bases, J shed 8 bases, and the junction held 5 bases outside the gene matches. CDR3 nucleotide sequence: TGTGCCAGCAGCACTAGCGGGAGTTACCATGAGCAGTTCTTC. Translating gives CASSTSGSYHEQFF. The whole variable domain, remainder taken from reference TRBV9 and TRBJ2-1, is DSGVTQTPKHLITATGQRVTLRCSPRSGDLSVYWYQQSLDQGLQFLIQYYNGEERAKGNILERFSAQQFPDLHSELNLSSLELGDSALYFCASSTSGSYHEQFFGPGTRLTVL.

The rearrangement uses TRBV7-9 and TRBJ2-1, with D uncertain. The CDR3 contains 12 residues. Trimming shortened V by 5 bases and J by 9 bases, and 11 bases separated the two germline ends. Germline V gives CDR1 SEHNR, CDR2 FQNEAQ (reference sequence). The CDR3: CASSALMSEQFF. The CDR3 coding sequence is TGTGCCAGCAGCGCCCTGATGAGTGAGCAGTTCTTC. The complete variable domain, with remaining parts taken from reference TRBV7-9 and TRBJ2-1, reads DTGVSQNPRHKITKRGQNVTFRCDPISEHNRLYWYRQTLGQGPEFLTYFQNEAQLEKSRLLSDRFSAERPKGSFSTLEIQRTEQGDSAMYLCASSALMSEQFFGPGTRLTVL.

This clone was seen a single time. This chain uses TRBV29-1 with TRBJ2-3; 10 nucleotides agree with TRBD2. Per the germline V gene, CDR1 is SQVTM and CDR2 is ANQGSEA. Trimming removed 4 bases from V and 2 bases from J; junction bases left unmatched: 3. The CDR3 totals 14 residues. The CDR3 nucleotides read TGCAGCGTTGCCGGGACTAGCGACACAGATACGCAGTATTTT. Amino acids: CSVAGTSDTDTQYF.

The V and J genes are TRBV5-4 and TRBJ1-3, with D possibly TRBD1 on 5 matching bases. This CDR3 has 15 residues. The V end was cut by 4 bases, the J end by 1 base, with 12 bases between. Per the germline V gene, CDR1 is SGHNT and CDR2 is YYREEE (reference sequence). DNA of the CDR3: TGTGCCAGCAGCCCCGGACGGGGGTCTGGAAACACCATATATTTT. Amino acids: CASSPGRGSGNTIYF. Looking up the rest from reference TRBV5-4 and TRBJ1-3 gives the full variable domain: ETGVTQSPTHLIKTRGQQVTLRCSSQSGHNTVSWYQQALGQGPQFIFQYYREEENGRGNFPPRFSGLQFPNYSSELNVNALELDDSALYLCASSPGRGSGNTIYFGEGSWLTVV.

The gene calls are TRBV4-1 and TRBJ2-7; 7 positions match TRBD1. Trimming cost V 4 bases and J 2 bases; bases outside gene matches: 8. The CDR3 spans 15 residues. CDR1 and CDR2 from the germline V gene are MGHRA and YSYEKL. This CDR3 is CASSPRQGPTYEQYF. The CDR3 nucleotides read TGCGCCAGCAGCCCCCGACAGGGACCGACCTACGAGCAGTACTTC.

This chain uses TRBV7-9 with TRBJ1-1; D call uncertain. From germline, CDR1 is SEHNR and CDR2 FQNEAQ (reference sequence). V lost 1 base to trimming and J lost 1 base, with 19 bases between them. This CDR3 contains 18 residues. The CDR3 loop is CASSLDLAGPGGNTEAFF. Here the CDR3 DNA reads TGTGCCAGCAGCTTAGATCTGGCCGGGCCGGGAGGGAACACTGAAGCTTTCTTT.

The J gene is TRBJ1-3, the V gene TRBV18; D is ambiguous. The germline V gene encodes CDR1 KGHSH and CDR2 LQKENI. The CDR3 runs 16 residues. V lost 6 bases and J lost 0, with 15 bases in between. The DNA of the CDR3 is TGTGCCAGCTCCCGAAAAGGAGATTCCTCTGGAAACACCATATATTTT. It yields the protein CASSRKGDSSGNTIYF.

This rearrangement joins TRBV6-4 to TRBJ2-3, with TRBD2 identical over 8 bases. This CDR3 comprises 16 residues. Germline V gives CDR1 MRHNA, CDR2 SNTAGT. Trimming took 0 bases from V and 0 from J; bases not matched to a gene: 2. CDR3 sequence (DNA): TGTGCCAGCAGTGACTCGTCTAGCGGGAGCACAGATACGCAGTATTTT. Translating it yields CASSDSSSGSTDTQYF.

V and J are TRBV6-1 and TRBJ2-7, with 8 bases identical to TRBD2. Germline lookup yields CDR1 MNHNS and CDR2 SASEGT. The length of the CDR3 is 14 residues. With 2 bases clipped from V and 3 bases from J, the junction kept 3 bases outside the gene matches. CDR3 residues: CASSERGGSYEQYF. CDR3 DNA sequence: TGTGCCAGCAGTGAACGGGGGGGAAGCTACGAGCAGTACTTC.

The chain couples TRBV12-3 or TRBV12-4 to TRBJ1-2, with 12 bases lining up with TRBD1. This CDR3 spans 13 amino acids. V lost 4 bases and J lost 8; bases outside the gene matches: 2. CDR3 in DNA: TGTGCCAGCAGTTGGGACAGGGGGCGCGGCTACACCTTC. Encoded protein: CASSWDRGRGYTF.

The chain combines TRBV6-5 with TRBJ2-1, with 7 bases lining up with TRBD1. The CDR3 totals 14 residues. Trimming at V came to 6 bases and at J to 7 bases, leaving 9 bases not matched to a gene. Germline lookup yields CDR1 MNHEY and CDR2 SVGAGI. The chain's CDR3 is CASRPDREWNEQFF. The CDR3 nucleotides read TGTGCCAGCAGACCCGACAGGGAATGGAATGAGCAGTTCTTC.

On this clone: The junction shows a germline mismatch at one end, possibly a read error. This sequence joins TRBV10-2 and TRBJ1-2; D may be TRBD1 (5 bases). In germline, CDR1 is WSHSY, CDR2 SAAADI. This CDR3 is 15 amino acids long. The CDR3 here is CASSRAGVANYGYTF. The CDR3, as DNA: TGCGCTAGCAGCCGCGCGGGGGTAGCTAACTATGGCTACACCTTC.

The rearrangement uses TRBV9 and TRBJ1-6; 7 bases match TRBD1. The CDR3 is 15 amino acids. Germline lookup yields CDR1 SGDLS and CDR2 YYNGEE. V lost 3 bases to trimming and J lost 10 bases; unmatched junction nucleotides: 10. This CDR3 reads CASSGQGVGPSPLHF. DNA for the CDR3: TGTGCCAGCAGCGGTCAGGGGGTCGGGCCATCACCCCTCCACTTT. The full variable domain, rest sourced from reference TRBV9 and TRBJ1-6, is DSGVTQTPKHLITATGQRVTLRCSPRSGDLSVYWYQQSLDQGLQFLIQYYNGEERAKGNILERFSAQQFPDLHSELNLSSLELGDSALYFCASSGQGVGPSPLHFGNGTRLTVT.